This is a list of T cell receptor beta chains from one sample in a study of cytomegalovirus exposure and HLA in healthy donors. Repertoires were generated with immunoSEQ multiplex PCR, while TCRdb's copy carries only in-frame clones and drops some. The profile covers 43,000 or so clones, with under 65% appearing a single time and approximately 9.3% taken by the ten largest. The sequencing sample was made of PBMCs. These receptors originate from a human donor in good health. CDR3s include the opening cysteine and the closing phenylalanine or tryptophan. The order of the fields is CDR3 DNA, CDR3 protein, J gene, V gene, D gene, clone size, CDR3 length. A D gene is named only where the DNA matches it firmly. Size tells how often a clone was seen (once, few, many) or the class of an expanded clone, and some rows leave it out.

CDR3nt: TGTGCCTGGAGCCGACAGATACAAGCTTTCTTT
CDR3aa: CAWSRQIQAFF
j_gene: TRBJ1-1
v_gene: TRBV30
d_gene: -
abundance: -
len: 11

CDR3nt: TGTGCCAGCTCACCAGAGGACAGGGTCGGGGGCTACACCTTC
CDR3aa: CASSPEDRVGGYTF
j_gene: TRBJ1-2
v_gene: TRBV18
d_gene: TRBD1
abundance: -
len: 14

CDR3nt: TGCGCCAGCAGCTTGGGACAGACGAACACTGAAGCTTTCTTT
CDR3aa: CASSLGQTNTEAFF
j_gene: TRBJ1-1
v_gene: TRBV5-1
d_gene: -
abundance: -
len: 14

CDR3nt: TGTGCCAGCAGCTTAGGGGCCAGGGGACAAAACACCATATATTTT
CDR3aa: CASSLGARGQNTIYF
j_gene: TRBJ1-3
v_gene: TRBV7-8
d_gene: -
abundance: few
len: 15

CDR3nt: TGTGCCAGCAGCTTGGGACAGTACTCCTACGAGCAGTACTTC
CDR3aa: CASSLGQYSYEQYF
j_gene: TRBJ2-7
v_gene: TRBV7-2
d_gene: TRBD1
abundance: few
len: 14

CDR3nt: TGTGCCAGCAGTGAACGGCCAGGGGGGAACACTGAAGCTTTCTTT
CDR3aa: CASSERPGGNTEAFF
j_gene: TRBJ1-1
v_gene: TRBV7-9
d_gene: TRBD1
abundance: -
len: 15

CDR3nt: TGCGCCAGCAGCTTGGAGGGGGTCTCCGGGGAGCTGTTTTTT
CDR3aa: CASSLEGVSGELFF
j_gene: TRBJ2-2
v_gene: TRBV5-1
d_gene: -
abundance: -
len: 14

CDR3nt: TGTGCCAGCAGAACAAGGACAGGGCGTTTCACCTTC
CDR3aa: CASRTRTGRFTF
j_gene: TRBJ1-2
v_gene: TRBV6-5
d_gene: TRBD1
abundance: once
len: 12

CDR3nt: TGCGCCAGCAGCCAAGTCGGGATGAAGGAGACCCAGTACTTC
CDR3aa: CASSQVGMKETQYF
j_gene: TRBJ2-5
v_gene: TRBV4-1
d_gene: -
abundance: -
len: 14

CDR3nt: TGTGCCAGCAGCTCCTCCTTGGAAAAACTGTTTTTT
CDR3aa: CASSSSLEKLFF
j_gene: TRBJ1-4
v_gene: TRBV7-2
d_gene: -
abundance: few
len: 12

CDR3nt: TGTGCCAGTAGTACCGACGACAGGGGAATGGTTGGCTACACCTTC
CDR3aa: CASSTDDRGMVGYTF
j_gene: TRBJ1-2
v_gene: TRBV19
d_gene: TRBD1
abundance: -
len: 15

CDR3nt: TGTGCCAGCAGCTTGGTTCCCGGGACAGGGGCTGGGGCCAACGTCCTGACTTTC
CDR3aa: CASSLVPGTGAGANVLTF
j_gene: TRBJ2-6
v_gene: TRBV5-8
d_gene: TRBD1
abundance: few
len: 18

CDR3nt: TGTGCCAGCAGTGAAGCGAGGGACAGGAATGAGCAGTTCTTC
CDR3aa: CASSEARDRNEQFF
j_gene: TRBJ2-1
v_gene: TRBV2
d_gene: TRBD1
abundance: -
len: 14

CDR3nt: TGTGCCTGGAGTGGGGGGGGGCAAGATACGCAGTATTTT
CDR3aa: CAWSGGGQDTQYF
j_gene: TRBJ2-3
v_gene: TRBV30
d_gene: -
abundance: -
len: 13

CDR3nt: TGTGCCAGCAGTGCCGGGGGGGGGTCGGACACTGAAGCTTTCTTT
CDR3aa: CASSAGGGSDTEAFF
j_gene: TRBJ1-1
v_gene: TRBV27
d_gene: -
abundance: -
len: 15

CDR3nt: TGTGCCGCCAGCAGATCGTCGGATGAGCAGTTCTTC
CDR3aa: CAASRSSDEQFF
j_gene: TRBJ2-1
v_gene: TRBV15
d_gene: -
abundance: -
len: 12